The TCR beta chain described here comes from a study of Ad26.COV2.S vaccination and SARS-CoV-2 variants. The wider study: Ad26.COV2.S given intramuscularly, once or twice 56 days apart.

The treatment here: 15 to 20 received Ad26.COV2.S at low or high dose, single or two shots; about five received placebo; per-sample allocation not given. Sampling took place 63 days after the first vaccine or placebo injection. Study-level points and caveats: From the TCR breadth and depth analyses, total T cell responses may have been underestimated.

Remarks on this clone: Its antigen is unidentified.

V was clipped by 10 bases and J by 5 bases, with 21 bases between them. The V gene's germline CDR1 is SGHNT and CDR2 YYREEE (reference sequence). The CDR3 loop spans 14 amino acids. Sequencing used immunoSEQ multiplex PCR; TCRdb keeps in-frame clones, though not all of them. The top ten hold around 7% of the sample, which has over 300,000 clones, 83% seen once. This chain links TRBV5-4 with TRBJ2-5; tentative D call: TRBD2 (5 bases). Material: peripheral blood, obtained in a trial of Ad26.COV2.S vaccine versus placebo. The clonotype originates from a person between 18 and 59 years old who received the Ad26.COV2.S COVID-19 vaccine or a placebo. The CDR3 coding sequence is TGTGCCGGGTCTGATGGACGGGAATGGGAGACCCAGTACTTC. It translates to CAGSDGREWETQYF.